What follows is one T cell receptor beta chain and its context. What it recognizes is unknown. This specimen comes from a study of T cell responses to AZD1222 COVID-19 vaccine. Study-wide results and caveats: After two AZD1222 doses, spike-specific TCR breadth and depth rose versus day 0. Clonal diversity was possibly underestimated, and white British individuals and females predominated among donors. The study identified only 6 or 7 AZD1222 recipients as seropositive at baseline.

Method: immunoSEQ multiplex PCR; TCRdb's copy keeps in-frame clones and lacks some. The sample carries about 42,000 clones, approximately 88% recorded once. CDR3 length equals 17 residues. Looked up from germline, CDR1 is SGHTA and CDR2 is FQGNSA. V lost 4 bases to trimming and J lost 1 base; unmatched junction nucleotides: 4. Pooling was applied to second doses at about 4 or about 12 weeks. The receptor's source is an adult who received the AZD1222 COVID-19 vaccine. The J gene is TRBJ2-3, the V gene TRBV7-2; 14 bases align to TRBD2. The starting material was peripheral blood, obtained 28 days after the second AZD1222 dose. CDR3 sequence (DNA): TGTGCCAGCAGCTCCTGGACTAGCGGGGGGCGCACAGATACGCAGTATTTT. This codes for CASSSWTSGGRTDTQYF.